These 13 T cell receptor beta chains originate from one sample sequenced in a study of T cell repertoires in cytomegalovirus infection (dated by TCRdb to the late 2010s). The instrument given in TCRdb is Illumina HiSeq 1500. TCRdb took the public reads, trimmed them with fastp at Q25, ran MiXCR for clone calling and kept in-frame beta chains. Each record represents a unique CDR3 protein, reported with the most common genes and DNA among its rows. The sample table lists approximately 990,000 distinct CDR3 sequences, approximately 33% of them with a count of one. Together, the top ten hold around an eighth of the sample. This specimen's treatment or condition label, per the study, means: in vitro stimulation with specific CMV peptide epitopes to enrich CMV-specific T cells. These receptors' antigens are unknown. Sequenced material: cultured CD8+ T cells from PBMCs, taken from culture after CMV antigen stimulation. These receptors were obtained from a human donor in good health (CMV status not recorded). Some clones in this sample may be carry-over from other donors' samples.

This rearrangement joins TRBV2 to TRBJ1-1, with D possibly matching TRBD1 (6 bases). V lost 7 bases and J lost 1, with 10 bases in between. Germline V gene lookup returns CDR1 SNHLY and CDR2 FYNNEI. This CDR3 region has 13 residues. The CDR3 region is CASTQGTNTEAFF. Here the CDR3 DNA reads TGTGCCAGCACCCAGGGGACGAACACTGAAGCTTTCTTT.

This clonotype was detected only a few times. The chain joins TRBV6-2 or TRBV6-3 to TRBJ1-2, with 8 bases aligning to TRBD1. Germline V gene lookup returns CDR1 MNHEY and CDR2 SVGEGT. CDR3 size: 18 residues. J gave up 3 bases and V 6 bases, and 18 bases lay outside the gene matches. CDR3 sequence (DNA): TGTGCCAGCAGCTGGACCCCGGGACAGGAGGTTTTTGACTATGGCTACACCTTC. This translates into CASSWTPGQEVFDYGYTF.

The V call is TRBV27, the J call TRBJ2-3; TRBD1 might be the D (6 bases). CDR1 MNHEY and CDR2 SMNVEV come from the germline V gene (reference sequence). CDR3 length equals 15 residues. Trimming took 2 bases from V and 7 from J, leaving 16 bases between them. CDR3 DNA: TGTGCCAGCAGTTTAGGGGACGGACAGCGCAATACGCAGTATTTT. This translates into CASSLGDGQRNTQYF.

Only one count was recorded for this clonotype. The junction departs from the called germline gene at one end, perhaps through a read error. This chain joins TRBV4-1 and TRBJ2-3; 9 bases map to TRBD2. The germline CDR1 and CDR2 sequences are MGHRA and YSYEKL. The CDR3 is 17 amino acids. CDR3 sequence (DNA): TGCGCCGGCAGCCAAGATGGTTCTAGCGGGGTGTCAGATACGCAGTATTTT. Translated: CAGSQDGSSGVSDTQYF.

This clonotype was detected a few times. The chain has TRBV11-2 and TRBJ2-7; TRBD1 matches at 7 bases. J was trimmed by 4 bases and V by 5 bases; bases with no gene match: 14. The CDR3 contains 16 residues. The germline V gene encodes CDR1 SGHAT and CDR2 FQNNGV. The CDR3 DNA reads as TGTGCCAGCAGCCCCTTTGAGGGACAGAGAAAATACGAGCAGTACTTC. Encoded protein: CASSPFEGQRKYEQYF.

The CDR3 reads CASTGGAHEQYF. The CDR3 DNA follows: TGTGCCAGCACGGGAGGGGCCCACGAGCAGTACTTC. The chain links TRBV12-3 or TRBV12-4 to TRBJ2-7; 8 bases are a match to TRBD2. With 7 bases clipped from V and 5 bases from J, the junction kept 4 bases outside the gene matches. This CDR3 region has 12 residues.

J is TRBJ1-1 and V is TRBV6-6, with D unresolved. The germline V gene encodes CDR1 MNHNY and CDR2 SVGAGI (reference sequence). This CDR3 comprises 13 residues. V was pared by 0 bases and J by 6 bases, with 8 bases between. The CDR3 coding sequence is TGTGCCAGCAGTTACTCGACCCCGTCTGAAGCTTTCTTT. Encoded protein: CASSYSTPSEAFF.

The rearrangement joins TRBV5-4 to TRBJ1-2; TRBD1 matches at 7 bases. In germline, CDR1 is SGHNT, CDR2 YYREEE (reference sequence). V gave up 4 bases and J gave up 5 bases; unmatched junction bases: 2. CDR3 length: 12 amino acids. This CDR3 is CASSEGQYGYTF. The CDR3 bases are TGTGCCAGCAGCGAGGGACAGTATGGCTACACCTTC. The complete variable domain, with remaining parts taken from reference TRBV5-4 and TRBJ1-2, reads ETGVTQSPTHLIKTRGQQVTLRCSSQSGHNTVSWYQQALGQGPQFIFQYYREEENGRGNFPPRFSGLQFPNYSSELNVNALELDDSALYLCASSEGQYGYTFGSGTRLTVV.

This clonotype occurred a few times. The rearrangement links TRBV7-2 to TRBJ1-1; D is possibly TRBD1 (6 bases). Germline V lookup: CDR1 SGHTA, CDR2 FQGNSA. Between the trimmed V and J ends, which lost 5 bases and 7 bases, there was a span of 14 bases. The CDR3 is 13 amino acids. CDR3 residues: CASSPAIQGEAFF. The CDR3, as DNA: TGTGCCAGCAGCCCCGCTATACAGGGTGAAGCTTTCTTT.

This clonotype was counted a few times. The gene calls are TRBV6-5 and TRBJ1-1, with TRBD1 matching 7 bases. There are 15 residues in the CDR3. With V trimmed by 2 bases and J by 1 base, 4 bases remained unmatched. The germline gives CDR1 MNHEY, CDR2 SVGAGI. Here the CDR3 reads CASSYPSGGNTEAFF. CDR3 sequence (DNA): TGTGCCAGCAGTTACCCCTCAGGGGGGAACACTGAAGCTTTCTTT.

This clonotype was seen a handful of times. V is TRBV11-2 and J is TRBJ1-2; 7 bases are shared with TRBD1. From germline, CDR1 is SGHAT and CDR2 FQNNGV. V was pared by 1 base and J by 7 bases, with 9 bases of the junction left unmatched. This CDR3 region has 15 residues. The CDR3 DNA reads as TGTGCCAGCAGCTTAGGGACAGGTCTCCTATTTGGCTACACCTTC. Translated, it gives CASSLGTGLLFGYTF. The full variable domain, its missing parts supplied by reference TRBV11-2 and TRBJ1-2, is EAGVAQSPRYKIIEKRQSVAFWCNPISGHATLYWYQQILGQGPKLLIQFQNNGVVDDSQLPKDRFSAERLKGVDSTLKIQPAKLEDSAVYLCASSLGTGLLFGYTFGSGTRLTVV.

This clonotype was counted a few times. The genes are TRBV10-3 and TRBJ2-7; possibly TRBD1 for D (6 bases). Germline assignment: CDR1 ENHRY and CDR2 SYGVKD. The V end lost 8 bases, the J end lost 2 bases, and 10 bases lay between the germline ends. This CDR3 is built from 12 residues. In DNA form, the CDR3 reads TGTGCCATCGGGACAACCGCCTACGAGCAGTACTTC. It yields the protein CAIGTTAYEQYF.

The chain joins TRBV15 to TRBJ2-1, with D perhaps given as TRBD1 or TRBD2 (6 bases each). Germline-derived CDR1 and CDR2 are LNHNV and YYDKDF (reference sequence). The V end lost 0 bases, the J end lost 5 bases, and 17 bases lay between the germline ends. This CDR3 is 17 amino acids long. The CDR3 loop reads CATSRDVLGGLDNEQFF. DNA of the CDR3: TGTGCCACCAGCAGAGATGTATTGGGGGGCCTGGACAATGAGCAGTTCTTC.